The 29 T cell receptor beta chains given below trace back to one sample, sequenced in a study of cytomegalovirus exposure and HLA in healthy donors. With 60 Vbeta and 13 Jbeta primers, the PCR was carried out. The assay was immunoSEQ multiplex PCR, and TCRdb's table has in-frame clones only and misses some. This table has under 200,000 clones, 80% appearing once. The sample was PBMCs. The receptors stem from a man aged 35-49 years in good health and CMV-seronegative.

This chain uses TRBV27 with TRBJ1-2; D remains unclear. The CDR3 extends over 13 amino acids. V lost 2 bases to trimming and J lost 2 bases, with 6 bases between them. The germline CDR1 and CDR2 sequences are MNHEY and SMNVEV (reference sequence). CDR3 bases: TGTGCCAGCAGTTTACAGAACAACTATGGCTACACCTTC. It codes for CASSLQNNYGYTF.

The V gene is TRBV19, the J gene TRBJ2-1; 7 bases fit TRBD2. The junction had 9 bases not matched to a gene; V was cut back by 4 bases and J by 6 bases. Germline CDR1 and CDR2: LNHDA and SQIVND (reference sequence). CDR3 length: 15 residues. The CDR3: CASSTTKLAVNEQFF. The CDR3 bases are TGTGCCAGTAGTACGACCAAGCTAGCGGTCAATGAGCAGTTCTTC.

The chain couples TRBV10-3 to TRBJ2-5, with 7 bases fitting TRBD2. Germline loops: CDR1 ENHRY, CDR2 SYGVKD. The CDR3 consists of 15 residues. V dropped 0 bases and J dropped 13; count of bases not matched to a gene: 14. The CDR3 protein is CAISESKWEGSPLYF. The CDR3 DNA follows: TGTGCCATCAGTGAGTCGAAATGGGAGGGCAGTCCCCTGTACTTC.

The J gene is TRBJ1-3, the V gene TRBV19; D is perhaps TRBD1 (5 bases). The length of the CDR3 is 15 residues. In germline, CDR1 is LNHDA, CDR2 SQIVND (reference sequence). Trimming shortened V by 7 bases and J by 0 bases, and 13 bases separated the two germline ends. The CDR3 loop is CASKAGGTSGNTIYF. The CDR3 DNA reads TGTGCCAGTAAGGCGGGCGGGACCTCTGGAAACACCATATATTTT.

The chain is built from TRBV2 and TRBJ2-7; no reliable D call. With 1 base removed from V and 1 base from J, the gap between germline ends came to 11 bases. Germline CDR1 and CDR2: SNHLY and FYNNEI. There are 15 residues in the CDR3. Here the CDR3 reads CASSEDSLRSYEQYF. The CDR3 DNA is TGTGCCAGCAGTGAAGACTCTTTGCGATCCTACGAGCAGTACTTC.

The V call is TRBV6-1, the J call TRBJ2-6, with 11 nucleotides matching TRBD1. The J segment lost 0 bases and the V segment lost 4 bases, leaving 5 bases of the junction unmatched. The germline V gene has CDR1 MNHNS and CDR2 SASEGT. The CDR3 is made up of 18 amino acids. CDR3 sequence reads: CASSGTGGFFSGANVLTF. Here the CDR3 DNA reads TGTGCCAGCAGTGGGACAGGGGGCTTCTTCTCTGGGGCCAACGTCCTGACTTTC.

The rearrangement joins TRBV6-5 to TRBJ1-5; D may be TRBD1 (6 bases). Germline lookup yields CDR1 MNHEY and CDR2 SVGAGI. This CDR3 spans 14 amino acids. Trimming left V 5 bases short and J 1 base short, with 9 bases between. The CDR3 sequence is CASSRTDSNQPQHF. The CDR3, as DNA: TGTGCCAGCAGTCGGACAGACAGCAATCAGCCCCAGCATTTT.

The CDR3 DNA sequence: TGTGCCAGCAGCTTCCGCAGATTTAATGAAAAACTGTTTTTT. Encoded protein: CASSFRRFNEKLFF. The chain combines TRBV5-6 with TRBJ1-4; D gene unclear. V lost 2 bases and J 4 bases, leaving 9 bases between the germline ends. Germline CDR1 SGHDT, CDR2 YYEEEE. CDR3 length equals 14 residues.

The chain recombines TRBV9 with TRBJ2-2, with unresolved D. Germline values: CDR1 SGDLS, CDR2 YYNGEE. Trimming took off 0 bases at V and 3 bases at J, with 9 bases between the two ends. The CDR3 length is 15 residues. CDR3 DNA: TGTGCCAGCAGCGTAGATAACAGATACACCGGGGAGCTGTTTTTT. Residues: CASSVDNRYTGELFF.

The chain uses TRBV30 and TRBJ2-7; 9 bases map to TRBD2. The CDR3 is 12 amino acids. CDR1 GTSNPN and CDR2 SVGIG come from the germline V gene (reference sequence). Trimming removed 5 bases from V and 5 bases from J; junction bases left unmatched: 4. Here the CDR3 reads CAWLAGDHEQYF. The CDR3 bases are TGTGCCTGGTTAGCGGGAGATCACGAGCAGTACTTC.

V gene TRBV11-2 combines with J gene TRBJ1-1; possible D gene TRBD1, 6 bases. There are 14 residues in the CDR3. V was clipped by 1 base and J by 8 bases, with 14 bases between them. The germline CDR1 and CDR2 sequences are SGHAT and FQNNGV. CDR3 amino acids: CASSLGIGGEEAFF. In DNA, the CDR3 is TGTGCCAGCAGCTTAGGTATAGGGGGGGAAGAAGCTTTCTTT.

The J gene is TRBJ2-3, the V gene TRBV5-1, with 9 bases matching TRBD2. This CDR3 has 17 residues. Per germline, CDR1 SGHRS and CDR2 YFSETQ. The trim removed 5 bases at V and 0 bases at J, leaving 10 bases unmatched. CDR3 protein: CASRSGRRLPSTDTQYF. CDR3 bases: TGCGCCAGCAGGAGCGGGAGGCGTCTACCTAGCACAGATACGCAGTATTTT. Filled out from reference TRBV5-1 and TRBJ2-3, the complete variable domain reads KAGVTQTPRYLIKTRGQQVTLSCSPISGHRSVSWYQQTPGQGLQFLFEYFSETQRNKGNFPGRFSGRQFSNSRSEMNVSTLELGDSALYLCASRSGRRLPSTDTQYFGPGTRLTVL.

The V call is TRBV28, the J call TRBJ1-6; D is unclear. Per the germline V gene, CDR1 is MDHEN and CDR2 is SYDVKM. The CDR3 has 13 amino acids. Trimming pared 3 bases from V and 9 bases from J, leaving 9 bases between. The CDR3 DNA reads TGTGCCAGCAGTTTGAGACCGGGTTCACCCCTCCACTTT. This sequence encodes CASSLRPGSPLHF. Looking up the rest from reference TRBV28 and TRBJ1-6 gives the full variable domain: DVKVTQSSRYLVKRTGEKVFLECVQDMDHENMFWYRQDPGLGLRLIYFSYDVKMKEKGDIPEGYSVSREKKERFSLILESASTNQTSMYLCASSLRPGSPLHFGNGTRLTVT.

In this sample, this clone turned up a few times. The V gene is TRBV27, the J gene TRBJ2-7; maybe TRBD1 (7 bases). The CDR3 loop spans 14 amino acids. V was cut by 7 bases and J by 0 bases, with 13 bases left in between. Germline-derived CDR1 and CDR2 are MNHEY and SMNVEV (reference sequence). CDR3 region: CASTSGGSSYEQYF. The CDR3 DNA reads as TGTGCCAGCACCTCAGGGGGGAGCTCCTACGAGCAGTACTTC.

The CDR3 DNA sequence: TGTGCCAGCAGTGAACCCCATGACAGGGTTGGGGACACCGGGGAGCTGTTTTTT. It translates to CASSEPHDRVGDTGELFF. The chain employs TRBV25-1 and TRBJ2-2; 7 nucleotides align to TRBD1. V trimming: 2 bases; J trimming: 3 bases; junction bases outside the gene matches: 12. Per germline, CDR1 MGHDK and CDR2 SYGVNS. The CDR3 has 18 amino acids. The full variable domain, its missing parts supplied by reference TRBV25-1 and TRBJ2-2, is EADIYQTPRYLVIGTGKKITLECSQTMGHDKMYWYQQDPGMELHLIHYSYGVNSTEKGDLSSESTVSRIRTEHFPLTLESARPSHTSQYLCASSEPHDRVGDTGELFFGEGSRLTVL.

The rearrangement links TRBV6-1 to TRBJ1-5; unclear D gene. CDR3 size: 15 residues. From germline, CDR1 is MNHNS and CDR2 SASEGT. V lost 0 bases to trimming and J lost 5 bases, with 11 bases between them. DNA for the CDR3: TGTGCCAGCAGTGAAGCTTCAGGAACCCATCAGCCCCAGCATTTT. Protein sequence: CASSEASGTHQPQHF.

This clone turned up a few times. V is TRBV13 and J is TRBJ2-3; 9 nucleotides line up with TRBD2. Germline CDR1 PRHDT, CDR2 FYEKMQ (reference sequence). V shed 5 bases, J shed 3 bases, and the junction held 12 bases outside the gene matches. The CDR3 contains 17 residues. The CDR3: CASSLLGAAGGTDTQYF. Here the CDR3 DNA reads TGTGCCAGCAGCCTGCTAGGGGCAGCGGGGGGAACAGATACGCAGTATTTT.

The CDR3 sequence: CASSLYGGYEQYF. DNA of the CDR3: TGTGCCAGCAGTTTATACGGAGGGTACGAGCAGTACTTC. V gene TRBV27 combines with J gene TRBJ2-7, with D possibly TRBD2 on 6 matching bases. V dropped 1 base and J dropped 4 bases, with 8 bases sitting between them. CDR1 MNHEY and CDR2 SMNVEV come from the germline V gene (reference sequence). The CDR3 sequence is 13 residues long.

The chain has TRBV9 and TRBJ2-7; 11 positions agree with TRBD2. Germline loops: CDR1 SGDLS, CDR2 YYNGEE. V was pared by 5 bases and J by 0 bases, with 4 bases of the junction left unmatched. There are 15 residues in the CDR3. CDR3 sequence (DNA): TGTGCCAGCAGTCTAGCGGGAGGCTTCTCCTACGAGCAGTACTTC. Its translation: CASSLAGGFSYEQYF. The variable domain in full, with the rest retrieved from reference TRBV9 and TRBJ2-7, is DSGVTQTPKHLITATGQRVTLRCSPRSGDLSVYWYQQSLDQGLQFLIQYYNGEERAKGNILERFSAQQFPDLHSELNLSSLELGDSALYFCASSLAGGFSYEQYFGPGTRLTVT.

J is TRBJ1-1 and V is TRBV28; 7 positions agree with TRBD1. This CDR3 has 15 amino acids. The ends lost 5 bases at V and 0 bases at J; junction bases unmatched: 6. Germline V gene lookup returns CDR1 MDHEN and CDR2 SYDVKM. CDR3 residues: CASSHHDRVNTEAFF. As DNA, the CDR3 is TGTGCCAGCAGTCATCACGACAGGGTGAACACTGAAGCTTTCTTT.

The chain combines TRBV4-1 with TRBJ2-7; TRBD2 aligns across 11 bases. From germline, CDR1 is MGHRA and CDR2 YSYEKL. This CDR3 has 16 amino acids. V gave up 2 bases and J gave up 4 bases; unmatched junction bases: 7. The CDR3 here is CASSQRGGLAAYEQYF. DNA of the CDR3: TGCGCCAGCAGCCAAAGGGGGGGACTAGCGGCTTACGAGCAGTACTTC.

A word on this clone: The junction departs from the called germline gene at one end, perhaps through a read error. The rearrangement uses TRBV5-6 and TRBJ2-5, with D unclear. CDR1 is SGHDT, CDR2 YYEEEE, per germline. The CDR3 runs to 17 residues. The CDR3 here is CASSLTPRGDFQEAQYF. The CDR3 DNA sequence: TGTGCCAGCAGCTTGACCCCTCGAGGCGATTTCCAAGAGGCCCAGTACTTC.

This clone was counted between two and nine times. J is TRBJ2-1 and V is TRBV7-3, with 9 bases lining up with TRBD1. From germline, CDR1 is SGHTA and CDR2 FQGTGA. The CDR3 sequence is 15 residues long. The ends lost 5 bases at V and 3 bases at J; junction bases unmatched: 5. The CDR3 sequence is CASSEPGQGYNEQFF. CDR3 DNA sequence: TGTGCCAGCAGCGAACCGGGACAGGGCTACAATGAGCAGTTCTTC.

CDR3 amino acids: CATSLAGTSGRQYF. In nucleotides, the CDR3 is TGTGCCACCAGCTTGGCCGGGACTAGCGGGAGGCAGTATTTT. V gene TRBV15 combines with J gene TRBJ2-3, with TRBD2 matching 14 bases. Germline V gene sequence: CDR1 LNHNV, CDR2 YYDKDF (reference sequence). Trimming took 5 bases from V and 11 from J; bases not matched to a gene: 6. The CDR3 runs to 14 residues.

The V call is TRBV11-2, the J call TRBJ2-2; 7 positions agree with TRBD2. CDR3 length: 13 residues. Germline V gene data show CDR1 as SGHAT and CDR2 as FQNNGV. Trimming cost V 7 bases and J 6 bases; bases outside gene matches: 5. CDR3 amino acids: CASIVRGAGELFF. The DNA for the CDR3 is TGTGCCAGCATCGTCCGGGGGGCCGGGGAGCTGTTTTTT.

This chain joins TRBV7-8 and TRBJ2-4; TRBD2 aligns across 8 bases. The V and J ends lost 4 bases and 8 bases, in that order; junction bases with no gene match: 13. Germline V gene lookup returns CDR1 SGHVS and CDR2 FQNEAQ. The CDR3 loop spans 16 amino acids. The CDR3 coding sequence is TGTGCCAGCAGCTCCCCCGGGCGGGGGGCTAAAGACATTCAGTACTTC. Translating gives CASSSPGRGAKDIQYF.

This clone was seen a single time. V usage is TRBV18 and J usage is TRBJ1-6; D might be TRBD1 (5 bases). Germline CDR1 KGHSH, CDR2 LQKENI. CDR3 size: 17 residues. V was shortened by 3 bases and J by 7 bases, with 19 bases between the two germline ends. The CDR3: CASSPLGAQKENSPLHF. DNA for the CDR3: TGTGCCAGCTCACCCCTAGGGGCACAGAAAGAAAATTCACCCCTCCACTTT.

This clone was seen more than once but under ten times. J is TRBJ1-1 and V is TRBV9, with TRBD1 identical over 8 bases. This CDR3 spans 12 amino acids. V shed 1 base and J 7 bases; nucleotides not matched to a gene: 0. The germline V gene has CDR1 SGDLS and CDR2 YYNGEE. The CDR3 loop reads CASSVTGGEAFF. CDR3 coding DNA: TGTGCCAGCAGCGTAACAGGGGGTGAAGCTTTCTTT.

This clone has just a few counts. V and J are TRBV11-3 and TRBJ1-1, with D perhaps matching TRBD1 (6 bases). The CDR3 has 13 amino acids. Trimming shortened V by 5 bases and J by 1 base, and 8 bases separated the two germline ends. Germline-derived CDR1 and CDR2 are SGHNT and YENEEA. CDR3 residues: CASSAQGNTEAFF. Written as DNA, the CDR3 is TGTGCCAGCAGCGCACAGGGGAACACTGAAGCTTTCTTT.